The 22 T cell receptor beta chains presented below share a single source sample, sequenced in a study of identical twins listed by TCRdb under 2016. Library prep was done by 5' RACE. Sequencing used an Illumina HiSeq 2000. Through fastp at Q25 and MiXCR, TCRdb rebuilt clones from the public reads, retaining in-frame beta chains. Rows with one shared CDR3 protein collapse into an entry with the most common genes and DNA. The sample table shows around 250,000 distinct CDR3 sequences, and 9.5% to 15% are seen once. Jointly, the top ten make up 3.5% to 5% of the sample. These sequences were also reported in another study, on yellow fever vaccine responses in identical twins.

Sequenced: memory (CD45RO+) T cells sorted from blood. According to the study, the label for this sample's cell subset or site signals: CD45RO+ enriched T cells. All receptors derive from a woman younger than 30 in good health.

This clonotype was observed many times. The genes are TRBV12-3 or TRBV12-4 and TRBJ2-7; D possibly matches TRBD1 or TRBD2 (5 bases each). V shed 2 bases and J shed 2 bases, with 19 bases lying between them. The CDR3 sequence is 17 residues long. This CDR3 reads CASSLKLGDVRAYEQYF. The CDR3 nucleotides read TGTGCCAGCAGTTTAAAATTGGGGGACGTTAGGGCCTACGAGCAGTACTTC.

V gene TRBV5-1 combines with J gene TRBJ2-1; weak D call: TRBD2 (7 bases). V gave up 4 bases and J gave up 2 bases, with 16 bases separating them. In germline, CDR1 is SGHRS, CDR2 YFSETQ. This CDR3 is built from 16 residues. The CDR3 DNA is TGCGCCAGCAGCATGGGGGGGGCGACCCCCTACAATGAGCAGTTCTTC. Its protein product is CASSMGGATPYNEQFF.

The chain couples TRBV12-3 or TRBV12-4 to TRBJ2-3; D possibly corresponds to TRBD1 (5 bases). The CDR3 covers 15 residues. V lost 4 bases and J lost 0, with 11 bases in between. The CDR3 DNA is TGTGCCAGCAGTTCAGGGTACTCTAGCACAGATACGCAGTATTTT. Translated, it gives CASSSGYSSTDTQYF.

The chain is built from TRBV10-3 and TRBJ2-6, with D possibly being TRBD2 (5 bases). CDR3 size: 16 residues. Looked up from germline, CDR1 is ENHRY and CDR2 is SYGVKD. V lost 0 bases to trimming and J lost 0 bases, with 6 bases between them. In DNA, the CDR3 is TGTGCCATCAGTGAGTCTCGGGACTCTGGGGCCAACGTCCTGACTTTC. Translating gives CAISESRDSGANVLTF.

This rearrangement joins TRBV1 to TRBJ2-4; no check of the table's D call, TRBD2, against the DNA was made. TRBV1 is annotated as a pseudogene. There are 18 residues in the CDR3. The CDR3 protein is CTRPLTSGRAGSKNIQYF. The CDR3 nucleotides read TGCACCAGGCCGTTGACTAGCGGGAGGGCCGGGTCCAAAAACATTCAGTACTTC.

The chain links TRBV29-1 to TRBJ1-2; D is uncertain. This CDR3 has 13 residues. Trimming took off 1 base at V and 8 bases at J, with 14 bases between the two ends. The germline V gene encodes CDR1 SQVTM and CDR2 ANQGSEA. This CDR3 is CSVEAWAGRGYTF. CDR3 nucleotide sequence: TGCAGCGTTGAAGCGTGGGCAGGACGGGGCTACACCTTC.

The chain links TRBV27 to TRBJ2-5; 8 bases line up with TRBD2. With V trimmed by 3 bases and J by 5 bases, 2 bases remained unmatched. The CDR3 totals 13 residues. Germline V CDR1 and CDR2: MNHEY, SMNVEV (reference sequence). The chain's CDR3 is CASSFREGETQYF. The CDR3 DNA reads TGTGCCAGCAGTTTCCGGGAGGGGGAGACCCAGTACTTC.

The V and J genes are TRBV7-2 and TRBJ2-5; 8 positions agree with TRBD2. The junction had 6 bases not matched to a gene; V was cut back by 2 bases and J by 4 bases. The CDR3 consists of 15 residues. Germline V CDR1 and CDR2: SGHTA, FQGNSA. The CDR3 spells CASSLRGLAGETQYF. CDR3 sequence (DNA): TGTGCCAGCAGCTTACGCGGGCTAGCGGGAGAGACCCAGTACTTC. The entire variable domain, with the rest obtained from reference TRBV7-2 and TRBJ2-5, is as follows: GAGVSQSPSNKVTEKGKDVELRCDPISGHTALYWYRQSLGQGLEFLIYFQGNSAPDKSGLPSDRFSAERTGGSVSTLTIQRTQQEDSAVYLCASSLRGLAGETQYFGPGTRLLVL.

This clonotype came up many times. The rearrangement links TRBV5-1 to TRBJ2-7, with D tentatively TRBD1 (7 bases). The ends were cut back, 0 bases at V and 2 bases at J, with 15 bases in the middle. CDR1 and CDR2 (germline): SGHRS, YFSETQ. CDR3 length: 16 amino acids. CDR3 DNA sequence: TGCGCCAGCAGCTTGGCCTGGCAGGGGGGAACCTACGAGCAGTACTTC. Its protein product is CASSLAWQGGTYEQYF.

This clonotype has at least ten counts. V usage is TRBV20-1 and J usage is TRBJ2-5; the D is unclear. The CDR3 loop spans 14 amino acids. Per germline, CDR1 DFQATT and CDR2 SNEGSKA (reference sequence). V was shortened by 1 base and J by 1 base, with 10 bases between the two germline ends. The CDR3 here is CSARAGVPQETQYF. The DNA for the CDR3 is TGCAGTGCTAGAGCGGGTGTTCCCCAAGAGACCCAGTACTTC.

This clonotype came up a few times. The V gene is TRBV9, the J gene TRBJ2-2; the match to TRBD1 covers 9 bases. This CDR3 comprises 17 residues. The trim removed 2 bases at V and 7 bases at J, leaving 12 bases unmatched. Germline V gene sequence: CDR1 SGDLS, CDR2 YYNGEE. CDR3 loop: CASSVSAGTGKFGELFF. In nucleotides, the CDR3 is TGTGCCAGCAGCGTTTCCGCCGGGACAGGGAAGTTCGGGGAGCTGTTTTTT.

The table lists this clonotype with many counts. The junction departs from the called germline gene at one end, perhaps through a read error. This chain connects TRBV7-7 to TRBJ2-5; 14 bases are shared with TRBD2. Germline V gives CDR1 SSHAT, CDR2 FNYEAQ (reference sequence). The CDR3 spans 15 residues. In DNA form, the CDR3 reads TGTGCTAGCAGCCCGGGACTAGCGGGAGTAGAGACCCAGTACTTC. This encodes CASSPGLAGVETQYF.

This clonotype was seen ten or more times. A read error may account for a junction end that differs from germline. The gene calls are TRBV29-1 and TRBJ2-6, with TRBD1 matching 10 bases. In germline, CDR1 is SQVTM, CDR2 ANQGSEA. The CDR3 contains 12 residues. CDR3 region: CSAGTGDNVLTF. DNA of the CDR3: TGCAGCGCCGGGACAGGGGACAACGTCCTGACTTTC.

The chain has TRBV20-1 and TRBJ1-1, with TRBD1 matching 8 bases. This CDR3 comprises 13 residues. V shed 4 bases and J 1 base; nucleotides not matched to a gene: 2. Germline V gene lookup returns CDR1 DFQATT and CDR2 SNEGSKA (reference sequence). CDR3 sequence: CSAKQGANTEAFF. In nucleotides, the CDR3 is TGCAGTGCTAAGCAGGGGGCGAACACTGAAGCTTTCTTT.

The chain couples TRBV5-1 to TRBJ1-1; D is perhaps TRBD1 (5 bases). V was pared by 0 bases and J by 6 bases, with 12 bases between. Germline CDR1 is SGHRS and CDR2 is YFSETQ. The CDR3 length is 14 residues. The DNA for the CDR3 is TGCGCCAGCAGCTTGGTGGGGCAGAGCGCTGAAGCTTTCTTT. Translation gives CASSLVGQSAEAFF.

This clonotype turned up a few times. The chain recombines TRBV7-8 with TRBJ2-5, with D perhaps given as TRBD1 or TRBD2 (5 bases each). Trimming took 5 bases from V and 6 from J, leaving 16 bases between them. The CDR3 has 14 residues. Per the germline V gene, CDR1 is SGHVS and CDR2 is FQNEAQ. The CDR3 bases are TGTGCCAGCAGCCCCCAGGGTGTCGGGAAGACCCAGTACTTC. It encodes CASSPQGVGKTQYF.

This clonotype was detected many times. This chain links TRBV5-6 with TRBJ2-3; weak D call: TRBD2 (5 bases). The CDR3 extends over 16 amino acids. The V and J ends lost 0 bases and 1 base respectively, with 12 bases between them. Germline CDR1 SGHDT, CDR2 YYEEEE. The CDR3 DNA reads TGTGCCAGCAGCTTGGACAGTGGACTTGGCACAGATACGCAGTATTTT. Translation gives CASSLDSGLGTDTQYF.

This clonotype was detected a few times. J is TRBJ2-7 and V is TRBV6-2 or TRBV6-3; D is perhaps TRBD1 (6 bases). This CDR3 comprises 15 residues. Trimming shortened V by 0 bases and J by 5 bases, and 14 bases separated the two germline ends. Germline CDR1 reads MNHEY; CDR2 reads SVGEGT. The CDR3 protein is CASSYSIQGSDEQYF. CDR3 in DNA: TGTGCCAGCAGTTACTCGATCCAGGGGAGCGACGAGCAGTACTTC.

The V call is TRBV18, the J call TRBJ2-3; TRBD2 might be the D (5 bases). The germline CDR1 and CDR2 sequences are KGHSH and LQKENI. Trimming cost V 1 base and J 5 bases, with 10 bases left between them. This CDR3 has 14 residues. CDR3 coding DNA: TGTGCCAGCTCACCACGAGGGCAACAAGATACGCAGTATTTT. Encoded protein: CASSPRGQQDTQYF.

The chain has TRBV7-2 and TRBJ2-7, with D tentatively TRBD1 (6 bases). The germline CDR1 and CDR2 sequences are SGHTA and FQGNSA. With 0 bases removed from V and 0 bases from J, the gap between germline ends came to 12 bases. This CDR3 region has 16 residues. The CDR3 coding sequence is TGTGCCAGCAGCTTAGCGGACAGTCCTAGCTCCTACGAGCAGTACTTC. This encodes CASSLADSPSSYEQYF.

This clonotype was observed at least ten times. This chain links TRBV28 with TRBJ1-1; D remains unclear. Trimming pared 4 bases from V and 0 bases from J, leaving 9 bases between. CDR1 is MDHEN, CDR2 SYDVKM, per germline. CDR3 length: 14 residues. The CDR3 DNA follows: TGTGCCAGCAGTTCCGGAGCCCTGAACACTGAAGCTTTCTTT. It specifies CASSSGALNTEAFF.

This clonotype has at least ten counts. The chain carries TRBV29-1 and TRBJ1-5; D not resolved. CDR3 size: 13 residues. Germline V gene data show CDR1 as SQVTM and CDR2 as ANQGSEA. V lost 7 bases and J 0 bases, leaving 10 bases between the germline ends. The CDR3 bases are TGCAGCGCATCGGACTCTAGCAATCAGCCCCAGCATTTT. The encoded protein is CSASDSSNQPQHF.